The source of this TCR beta chain is a study of identifying expanded T cells in peripheral blood. Clones were read by immunoSEQ multiplex PCR, and TCRdb kept only the in-frame ones, dropping some. Of over 85,000 clones listed, about 91% are singletons. Study-wide results and caveats: Around 1.2 clones differed between technical replicates, versus about 15 and 19 over time.

Details on this clone: Antigen specificity is unknown.

This receptor was obtained from a person between 18 and 75 years old in good health. Sequencing input: blood.

The CDR3 here is CASSPRTSGSFWQYF. In nucleotides, the CDR3 is TGTGCCAGCAGCCCTAGGACTAGCGGGAGTTTTTGGCAGTACTTC. The chain employs TRBV27 and TRBJ2-7; TRBD2 aligns across 13 bases. The CDR3 is made up of 15 amino acids. V shed 6 bases, J shed 9 bases, and the junction held 11 bases outside the gene matches. CDR1 and CDR2 from the germline V gene are MNHEY and SMNVEV (reference sequence).